The clone carrying this TCR beta chain was observed many times. Its antigen is currently unknown. This sample is part of a study of CD8 T cells in ankylosing spondylitis. Findings and limits, study-wide: A motif of fewer than ten highly homologous TCR beta variants was seen as apparently characteristic of ankylosing spondylitis blood. Reactive arthritis synovial fluid and blood were previously reported to contain some motif variants.

Per germline, CDR1 MNHEY and CDR2 SVGAGI. Trimming shortened V by 0 bases and J by 10 bases, and 10 bases separated the two germline ends. The CDR3 has 14 amino acids. Library preparation for TCR beta used quantitative 5'-RACE with molecular barcodes. TCRdb called the 5' RACE reads again in MiXCR, with one record for every CDR3 protein. Among around 490,000 distinct CDR3 sequences listed, under 5.5% were seen once. Sequences were obtained from blood, either unsorted or a sorted T cell fraction (not recorded which). The J gene is TRBJ1-6, the V gene TRBV6-5, with unresolved D. The sequence was obtained from a male donor with ankylosing spondylitis. CDR3 sequence (DNA): TGTGCCAGCAGTTACTCGAGAATGGGGTCACCCCTCCACTTT. It codes for CASSYSRMGSPLHF.